A single sample is the source of the 11 T cell receptor beta chains below, sequenced in a study of long-term antiretroviral therapy in people with HIV. This was the immunoSEQ v3.0 assay at survey level. The repertoire was sequenced with immunoSEQ multiplex PCR; TCRdb's copy has only in-frame clones and lacks some. The sample has approximately 32,000 clones; roughly four fifths are singletons. The sequencing here drew on unsorted PBMCs, taken 0.4 years before starting antiretroviral therapy. These receptors all come from a man aged 18 to 29 with HIV.

The CDR3 coding sequence is TGTGCCAGCAGCTTAGCGTATCGGGGGAAGGAGACCCAGTACTTC. Its translation is CASSLAYRGKETQYF. The rearrangement joins TRBV7-9 to TRBJ2-5, with D possibly TRBD2 on 6 matching bases. This CDR3 contains 15 residues. Trimming pared 0 bases from V and 5 bases from J, leaving 13 bases between. CDR1 is SEHNR and CDR2 is FQNEAQ in the germline V gene (reference sequence).

The chain links TRBV13 to TRBJ1-6; D is unresolved. Trimming removed 5 bases from V and 5 bases from J, with 10 bases in between. Germline CDR1 and CDR2: PRHDT and FYEKMQ (reference sequence). The CDR3 is made up of 14 amino acids. CDR3 nucleotides: TGTGCCAGCAGCCCCGGGCCCAATAATTCACCCCTCCACTTT. Its translation: CASSPGPNNSPLHF.

This chain links TRBV11-2 with TRBJ2-7, with D perhaps assigned TRBD1 or TRBD2 (5 bases each). Germline-derived CDR1 and CDR2 are SGHAT and FQNNGV. The V end lost 0 bases, the J end lost 0 bases, and 9 bases lay between the germline ends. There are 15 residues in the CDR3. DNA of the CDR3: TGTGCCAGCAGCTTAGATCCCGGGACCTCCTACGAGCAGTACTTC. Its protein product is CASSLDPGTSYEQYF.

The V and J genes are TRBV20-1 and TRBJ1-1; possible D gene TRBD1, 5 bases. The CDR3 spans 8 residues. Germline loops: CDR1 DFQATT, CDR2 SNEGSKA (reference sequence). Trimming took off 7 bases at V and 8 bases at J, with 5 bases between the two ends. The chain's CDR3 is CSGGEAFF. In nucleotides, the CDR3 is TGCAGTGGGGGGGAAGCTTTCTTT.

This clone has just one count. V is TRBV2 and J is TRBJ2-3; D gene unclear. Germline V lookup: CDR1 SNHLY, CDR2 FYNNEI. This CDR3 region has 14 residues. The germline V and J ends were trimmed by 6 bases and 1 base, with 11 bases remaining between them. In DNA form, the CDR3 reads TGTGCCAGCAGCTATACCGAACGCACAGATACGCAGTATTTT. Protein product: CASSYTERTDTQYF. Full variable domain (remainder filled in from reference TRBV2 and TRBJ2-3): EPEVTQTPSHQVTQMGQEVILRCVPISNHLYFYWYRQILGQKVEFLVSFYNNEISEKSEIFDDQFSVERPDGSNFTLKIRSTKLEDSAMYFCASSYTERTDTQYFGPGTRLTVL.

This CDR3 is CASSYSRIYGYTF. CDR3 sequence (DNA): TGTGCCAGCAGTTACTCAAGAATCTATGGCTACACCTTC. The chain combines TRBV6-5 with TRBJ1-2; D ambiguous. Germline values: CDR1 MNHEY, CDR2 SVGAGI. CDR3 length: 13 amino acids. The germline V and J ends were trimmed by 0 bases and 4 bases, with 6 bases remaining between them.

V usage is TRBV10-3 and J usage is TRBJ1-5; D gene unclear. V lost 0 bases and J 4 bases, leaving 10 bases between the germline ends. In germline, CDR1 is ENHRY, CDR2 SYGVKD. The CDR3 consists of 15 residues. CDR3: CAISESGQPNQPQHF. The CDR3 DNA follows: TGTGCCATCAGTGAGTCAGGTCAGCCAAATCAGCCCCAGCATTTT.

The genes are TRBV4-2 and TRBJ2-3; D perhaps matches TRBD2 (6 bases). CDR1 and CDR2 from the germline V gene are LGHNA and YNFKEQ. The CDR3 is 15 amino acids. The V end was cut by 5 bases, the J end by 3 bases, with 15 bases between. The CDR3 is CASSVAGLITDTQYF. The CDR3 coding sequence is TGTGCCAGCAGCGTGGCGGGATTAATTACAGATACGCAGTATTTT.

The rearrangement uses TRBV2 and TRBJ2-1, with 11 nucleotides matching TRBD2. The CDR3 loop spans 14 amino acids. The junction had 4 bases not matched to a gene; V was cut back by 7 bases and J by 5 bases. The V gene's germline CDR1 is SNHLY and CDR2 FYNNEI. This CDR3 is CASIAGGAHNEQFF. As DNA, the CDR3 is TGTGCCAGCATAGCGGGGGGGGCGCACAATGAGCAGTTCTTC.

This clone occurred a few times. The chain combines TRBV11-1 with TRBJ2-7, with 12 bases aligning to TRBD2. The CDR3 has 16 amino acids. V trimming: 4 bases; J trimming: 0 bases; junction bases outside the gene matches: 4. CDR1 is SGHAT, CDR2 FQDESV, per germline (reference sequence). CDR3 amino acids: CASSYGTSGSSYEQYF. CDR3 nucleotide sequence: TGTGCCAGCAGCTATGGGACTAGCGGGTCCTCCTACGAGCAGTACTTC.

The chain recombines TRBV27 with TRBJ1-4, with 7 bases that match TRBD1. With V trimmed by 3 bases and J by 3 bases, 4 bases remained unmatched. The CDR3 length is 15 residues. Germline V gives CDR1 MNHEY, CDR2 SMNVEV (reference sequence). CDR3 bases: TGTGCCAGCAGTTTCCTAGGGACAGCTAATGAAAAACTGTTTTTT. The encoded protein is CASSFLGTANEKLFF. The entire variable domain, with the rest obtained from reference TRBV27 and TRBJ1-4, is as follows: EAQVTQNPRYLITVTGKKLTVTCSQNMNHEYMSWYRQDPGLGLRQIYYSMNVEVTDKGDVPEGYKVSRKEKRNFPLILESPSPNQTSLYFCASSFLGTANEKLFFGSGTQLSVL.